This entry lists 12 T cell receptor beta chains sequenced from one sample in a study of blood T cells in healthy people across ages. The use of a sample-barcoded 5' primer and a J-beta primer mix characterized a second PCR of about 7 to 12 cycles. In TCRdb, the 5' RACE reads were re-called with MiXCR into one record per CDR3 protein. The repertoire consists of about 640,000 distinct CDR3 sequences, with under 70% occurring once and the leading ten covering roughly 34%. The sample comprised blood. The receptors were sampled from a man aged 60 to 75 in good health.

The CDR3 is CASSSTGAGTEAFF. The CDR3 DNA reads TGTGCCAGCAGCTCCACAGGGGCCGGCACTGAAGCTTTCTTT. This chain links TRBV7-6 with TRBJ1-1; 7 bases align to TRBD1. Per germline, CDR1 SGHVS and CDR2 FNYEAQ. The CDR3 has 14 amino acids. J was trimmed by 4 bases and V by 4 bases; bases with no gene match: 6.

The V gene is TRBV7-9, the J gene TRBJ1-2; a possible D gene is TRBD1 (5 bases). Trimming removed 1 base from V and 3 bases from J, with 9 bases in between. This CDR3 region has 14 residues. In germline, CDR1 is SEHNR, CDR2 FQNEAQ (reference sequence). This CDR3 is CASSLGPQDYGYTF. The CDR3 DNA follows: TGTGCCAGCAGCTTAGGTCCACAGGACTATGGCTACACCTTC.

Only one count was recorded for this clonotype. The J gene is TRBJ2-7, the V gene TRBV2; 9 bases match TRBD1. V dropped 7 bases and J dropped 2; count of bases not matched to a gene: 6. Germline assignment: CDR1 SNHLY and CDR2 FYNNEI. The CDR3 has 14 residues. CDR3 DNA sequence: TGTGCCAGCACCGAAGGGACAGGGACCTACGAGCAGTACTTC. Protein: CASTEGTGTYEQYF.

V gene TRBV5-1 combines with J gene TRBJ2-1; TRBD1 matches 12 bases. V trimming: 4 bases; J trimming: 6 bases; junction bases outside the gene matches: 11. Per germline, CDR1 SGHRS and CDR2 YFSETQ. The length of the CDR3 is 17 residues. The CDR3 bases are TGCGCCAGCAGCCCCGTCCCGGGACAGGGGGCCATCAATGAGCAGTTCTTC. This encodes CASSPVPGQGAINEQFF.

The V gene is TRBV20-1, the J gene TRBJ2-1; D perhaps matches TRBD2 (6 bases). The CDR3 is 12 amino acids. Germline-derived CDR1 and CDR2 are DFQATT and SNEGSKA (reference sequence). Trimming pared 6 bases from V and 8 bases from J, leaving 14 bases between. The CDR3 sequence is CSARGTLDEQFF. The CDR3 DNA follows: TGCAGTGCCCGCGGGACCCTAGATGAGCAGTTCTTC.

This clonotype showed up just a few times. The V call is TRBV2, the J call TRBJ2-1; 9 nucleotides align to TRBD2. V lost 5 bases, J lost 14 bases, and 16 bases stayed unmatched. The CDR3 has 15 residues. In germline, CDR1 is SNHLY, CDR2 FYNNEI. The CDR3 DNA reads TGTGCCAGCAGTCCTAGCGGGATAACCAACGTCGGGAAGTTCTTC. Protein: CASSPSGITNVGKFF.

This clonotype occurred a few times. V usage is TRBV12-3 or TRBV12-4 and J usage is TRBJ2-3; possible D gene TRBD1, 6 bases. The CDR3 totals 15 residues. The ends were cut back, 3 bases at V and 2 bases at J, with 12 bases in the middle. In DNA form, the CDR3 reads TGTGCCAGCAGTTTGGCCCAGGGGCCCACAGATACGCAGTATTTT. This encodes CASSLAQGPTDTQYF.

The genes are TRBV2 and TRBJ2-5; D call uncertain. Germline V gives CDR1 SNHLY, CDR2 FYNNEI. Trimming stripped 3 bases from V and 11 bases from J, with 10 bases between. The CDR3 extends over 11 amino acids. The CDR3 region is CASSEQDEQYF. The CDR3, as DNA: TGTGCCAGCAGTGAGCAGGATGAGCAGTACTTC.

This rearrangement joins TRBV18 to TRBJ2-5; D is uncertain. The germline CDR1 and CDR2 sequences are KGHSH and LQKENI. V lost 0 bases, J lost 1 base, and 6 bases lay in between. This CDR3 is built from 14 residues. CDR3 bases: TGTGCCAGCTCACCACCCGAATTCCAAGAGACCCAGTACTTC. Its protein is CASSPPEFQETQYF. The whole variable domain, remainder taken from reference TRBV18 and TRBJ2-5, is NAGVMQNPRHLVRRRGQEARLRCSPMKGHSHVYWYRQLPEEGLKFMVYLQKENIIDESGMPKERFSAEFPKEGPSILRIQQVVRGDSAAYFCASSPPEFQETQYFGPGTRLLVL.

This clonotype has more than one count but fewer than ten. V is TRBV5-5 and J is TRBJ2-6; no firm D call. Trimming cost V 4 bases and J 3 bases, with 2 bases left between them. This CDR3 spans 12 amino acids. Germline CDR1 SGHKS, CDR2 YYEKEE (reference sequence). CDR3 in DNA: TGTGCCAGCAGCCTTGGGGCCAACGTCCTGACTTTC. Translation: CASSLGANVLTF. Full variable domain (remainder filled in from reference TRBV5-5 and TRBJ2-6): DAGVTQSPTHLIKTRGQQVTLRCSPISGHKSVSWYQQVLGQGPQFIFQYYEKEERGRGNFPDRFSARQFPNYSSELNVNALLLGDSALYLCASSLGANVLTFGAGSRLTVL.

The chain recombines TRBV5-6 with TRBJ2-5, with D maybe TRBD2 (6 bases). Germline V gives CDR1 SGHDT, CDR2 YYEEEE. The CDR3 spans 14 residues. The ends were cut back, 3 bases at V and 11 bases at J, with 20 bases in the middle. DNA of the CDR3: TGTGCCAGCAGCTGGGGACGGGGACTCTACGGGCAGTACTTC. It yields the protein CASSWGRGLYGQYF.

The rearrangement joins TRBV10-3 to TRBJ2-1, with 10 nucleotides matching TRBD2. There are 17 residues in the CDR3. CDR1 and CDR2 from the germline V gene are ENHRY and SYGVKD. With 4 bases clipped from V and 12 bases from J, the junction kept 18 bases outside the gene matches. The CDR3 sequence: CAISAFLAGETSPRQFF. CDR3 coding DNA: TGTGCCATCAGTGCCTTCCTAGCGGGGGAGACCTCCCCGAGGCAGTTCTTC.